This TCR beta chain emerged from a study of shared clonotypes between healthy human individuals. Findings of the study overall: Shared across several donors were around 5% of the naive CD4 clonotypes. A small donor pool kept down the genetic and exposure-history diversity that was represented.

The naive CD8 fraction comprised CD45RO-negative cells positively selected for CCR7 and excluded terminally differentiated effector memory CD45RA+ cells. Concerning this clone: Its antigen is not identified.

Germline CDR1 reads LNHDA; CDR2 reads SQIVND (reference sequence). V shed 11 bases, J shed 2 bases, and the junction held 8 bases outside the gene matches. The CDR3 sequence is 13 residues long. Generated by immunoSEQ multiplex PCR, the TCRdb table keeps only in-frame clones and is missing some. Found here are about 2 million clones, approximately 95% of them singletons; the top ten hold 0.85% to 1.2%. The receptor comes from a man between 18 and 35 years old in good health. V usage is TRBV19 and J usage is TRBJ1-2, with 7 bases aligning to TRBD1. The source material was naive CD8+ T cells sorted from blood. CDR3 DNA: TGTGCCGTCAGGGGGGACAGCAACTATGGCTACACCTTC. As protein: CAVRGDSNYGYTF.